Each of the 28 T cell receptor beta chains below was sequenced from the same sample in a study of shared clonotypes between healthy human individuals. This table comes from immunoSEQ multiplex PCR, and its TCRdb copy is limited to in-frame clones, with some not included. The repertoire holds approximately 1.5 million clones, with 95% to 99% as singletons. The source material was naive CD4+ T cells sorted from blood. Subset given: CD45RA+ positively selected. The receptors derive from a man younger than 40 in good health.

The rearrangement links TRBV7-2 to TRBJ2-5; 7 bases align to TRBD1. J gave up 5 bases and V 4 bases, and 10 bases lay outside the gene matches. The CDR3 totals 15 residues. From germline, CDR1 is SGHTA and CDR2 FQGNSA. The CDR3 DNA is TGTGCCAGCAGCTCTAGGACAGGAGGTGGTGAGACCCAGTACTTC. Amino acid sequence: CASSSRTGGGETQYF.

The chain couples TRBV11-2 to TRBJ1-3; a weak D match, TRBD1 (5 bases). V lost 0 bases and J 0 bases, leaving 6 bases between the germline ends. The CDR3 has 15 amino acids. CDR1 and CDR2 from the germline V gene are SGHAT and FQNNGV. CDR3 protein: CASSLDRVSGNTIYF. CDR3 sequence (DNA): TGTGCCAGCAGCTTAGACAGGGTCTCTGGAAACACCATATATTTT.

CDR3 DNA: TGTGCCAGCTCACCACCGGGGACAGGCTACGAGCAGTACTTC. Translated, it gives CASSPPGTGYEQYF. The chain combines TRBV18 with TRBJ2-7, with TRBD1 matching over 8 bases. CDR3 length: 14 residues. CDR1 is KGHSH, CDR2 LQKENI, per germline. The trim removed 0 bases at V and 3 bases at J, leaving 1 base unmatched.

A single count supports this clone. The chain uses TRBV18 and TRBJ2-3; perhaps D is TRBD1 or TRBD2 (5 bases each). V lost 2 bases, J lost 0 bases, and 12 bases lay in between. The CDR3 is made up of 16 amino acids. CDR1 KGHSH and CDR2 LQKENI come from the germline V gene. The CDR3 is CASSPMNGASTDTQYF. For the CDR3, the DNA is TGTGCCAGCTCACCAATGAACGGGGCTAGCACAGATACGCAGTATTTT.

This clone was recorded only once. The V gene is TRBV19, the J gene TRBJ2-1; a possible D gene is TRBD2 (5 bases). The CDR3 extends over 15 amino acids. V gave up 1 base and J gave up 4 bases, with 11 bases separating them. CDR1 is LNHDA and CDR2 is SQIVND in the germline V gene (reference sequence). The CDR3 nucleotides read TGTGCCAGTAGTATAGGGACTTTAATTTACAATGAGCAGTTCTTC. Translated: CASSIGTLIYNEQFF.

The chain employs TRBV11-3 and TRBJ2-1; D ambiguous. CDR3 length: 13 amino acids. CDR1 SGHNT and CDR2 YENEEA come from the germline V gene. V lost 5 bases, J lost 2 bases, and 7 bases lay in between. CDR3 region: CASSPAAYNEQFF. The CDR3 DNA sequence: TGTGCCAGCAGCCCCGCTGCCTACAATGAGCAGTTCTTC.

V usage is TRBV7-9 and J usage is TRBJ1-3; possibly TRBD1 for D (5 bases). Germline CDR1 reads SEHNR; CDR2 reads FQNEAQ (reference sequence). There are 14 residues in the CDR3. Trimming stripped 1 base from V and 4 bases from J, with 8 bases between. The DNA of the CDR3 is TGTGCCAGCAGCTTAGAGGGGCCCGGAAACACCATATATTTT. This encodes CASSLEGPGNTIYF.

The rearrangement links TRBV5-4 to TRBJ2-7; 11 positions agree with TRBD2. The trim removed 1 base at V and 7 bases at J, leaving 7 bases unmatched. The CDR3 spans 15 residues. From germline, CDR1 is SGHNT and CDR2 YYREEE (reference sequence). The CDR3 coding sequence is TGTGCCAGCAGCTTGAGGGCTAGCGGGAGGTGGGAGCAGTACTTC. Protein sequence: CASSLRASGRWEQYF.

This sequence joins TRBV6-1 and TRBJ2-7; perhaps D is TRBD1 or TRBD2 (5 bases each). This CDR3 has 15 amino acids. Germline CDR1 reads MNHNS; CDR2 reads SASEGT. V lost 5 bases and J 6 bases, leaving 20 bases between the germline ends. The CDR3 DNA follows: TGTGCCAGCAGTCCCGTGGTTGGGGGATGGGCCGAGCAGTACTTC. This translates into CASSPVVGGWAEQYF.

For the CDR3, the DNA is TGTGCCAGCAGCGACCCAGGCGGCGGGGACGCCTACGAGCAGTACTTC. The encoded protein is CASSDPGGGDAYEQYF. The V call is TRBV5-4, the J call TRBJ2-7, with D maybe TRBD2 (6 bases). Germline values: CDR1 SGHNT, CDR2 YYREEE (reference sequence). This CDR3 spans 16 amino acids. V dropped 4 bases and J dropped 2 bases, with 19 bases sitting between them.

The chain carries TRBV7-8 and TRBJ1-1; D remains ambiguous. V lost 1 base and J lost 1, with 10 bases in between. This CDR3 is built from 15 residues. Germline lookup yields CDR1 SGHVS and CDR2 FQNEAQ. In DNA form, the CDR3 reads TGTGCCAGCAGCTTAGGTCTGAGAACGAACACTGAAGCTTTCTTT. Amino acid sequence: CASSLGLRTNTEAFF. The variable domain in full, with the rest retrieved from reference TRBV7-8 and TRBJ1-1, is GAGVSQSPRYKVAKRGQDVALRCDPISGHVSLFWYQQALGQGPEFLTYFQNEAQLDKSGLPSDRFFAERPEGSVSTLKIQRTQQEDSAVYLCASSLGLRTNTEAFFGQGTRLTVV.

This sequence joins TRBV30 and TRBJ2-6; TRBD1 agrees at 12 bases. The trim removed 3 bases at V and 4 bases at J, leaving 7 bases unmatched. This CDR3 is built from 17 residues. Germline V gene data show CDR1 as GTSNPN and CDR2 as SVGIG (reference sequence). The CDR3 sequence is CAWSRDRGPGGANVLTF. CDR3 DNA sequence: TGTGCCTGGAGCCGGGACAGGGGGCCGGGAGGGGCCAACGTCCTGACTTTC.

The chain has TRBV5-5 and TRBJ2-3; 8 bases are a match to TRBD1. From germline, CDR1 is SGHKS and CDR2 YYEKEE (reference sequence). V shed 5 bases, J shed 2 bases, and the junction held 7 bases outside the gene matches. The CDR3 is 15 amino acids. DNA for the CDR3: TGTGCCAGCAGGCACAGGGGGTTCCCCACAGATACGCAGTATTTT. Translating gives CASRHRGFPTDTQYF.

CDR3 amino acids: CASSAKGSGANEQFF. The CDR3 region has the DNA TGCGCCAGCAGCGCGAAGGGTAGCGGGGCCAATGAGCAGTTCTTC. V gene TRBV5-1 combines with J gene TRBJ2-1; TRBD2 agrees at 8 bases. The CDR3 contains 15 residues. Germline V CDR1 and CDR2: SGHRS, YFSETQ. The trim removed 4 bases at V and 6 bases at J, leaving 9 bases unmatched.

The chain uses TRBV5-4 and TRBJ1-4, with D possibly TRBD1 on 5 matching bases. The germline V gene has CDR1 SGHNT and CDR2 YYREEE (reference sequence). The CDR3 sequence is 16 residues long. The V and J ends lost 2 bases and 1 base respectively, with 12 bases between them. The CDR3 bases are TGTGCCAGCAGCTTAAGCTACGGGGGAACTAATGAAAAACTGTTTTTT. It translates to CASSLSYGGTNEKLFF. The full variable domain, rest sourced from reference TRBV5-4 and TRBJ1-4, is ETGVTQSPTHLIKTRGQQVTLRCSSQSGHNTVSWYQQALGQGPQFIFQYYREEENGRGNFPPRFSGLQFPNYSSELNVNALELDDSALYLCASSLSYGGTNEKLFFGSGTQLSVL.

CDR3 loop: CASSQDVGREQPQHF. For the CDR3, the DNA is TGCGCCAGCAGCCAAGATGTCGGGAGGGAACAGCCCCAGCATTTT. V gene TRBV4-3 combines with J gene TRBJ1-5; D call uncertain. Germline loops: CDR1 LGHNA, CDR2 YSLEER. Between the trimmed V and J ends, which lost 0 bases and 7 bases, there was a span of 13 bases. There are 15 residues in the CDR3.

The V and J genes are TRBV11-3 and TRBJ2-1; the D is unclear. V was clipped by 1 base and J by 7 bases, with 5 bases between them. Germline V lookup: CDR1 SGHNT, CDR2 YENEEA. This CDR3 is built from 12 residues. The CDR3 DNA reads TGTGCCAGCAGCTTAGGCCGTAATGAGCAGTTCTTC. As protein: CASSLGRNEQFF. Using reference TRBV11-3 and TRBJ2-1 for the parts outside the CDR3, the full variable domain is EAGVVQSPRYKIIEKKQPVAFWCNPISGHNTLYWYLQNLGQGPELLIRYENEEAVDDSQLPKDRFSAERLKGVDSTLKIQPAELGDSAVYLCASSLGRNEQFFGPGTRLTVL.

This clone has a handful of counts. CDR3 amino acids: CASSLVPVSALYEQYF. Here the CDR3 DNA reads TGCGCCAGCAGCTTGGTCCCGGTTTCTGCCCTCTACGAGCAGTACTTC. This sequence joins TRBV5-1 and TRBJ2-7, with D unclear. The CDR3 contains 16 residues. The V end lost 0 bases, the J end lost 3 bases, and 16 bases lay between the germline ends. CDR1 is SGHRS, CDR2 YFSETQ, per germline.

CDR3 nucleotide sequence: TGTGCCGTGCGGGTTACCTTGACAGGGACAGGGTACGAGCAGTACTTC. This sequence encodes CAVRVTLTGTGYEQYF. V and J are TRBV10-3 and TRBJ2-7, with 9 bases lining up with TRBD1. The CDR3 has 16 amino acids. Trimming removed 11 bases from V and 4 bases from J; junction bases left unmatched: 18. Looked up from germline, CDR1 is ENHRY and CDR2 is SYGVKD.

V usage is TRBV11-3 and J usage is TRBJ2-2; no clear D gene. Germline V gene sequence: CDR1 SGHNT, CDR2 YENEEA. This CDR3 region has 14 residues. V lost 0 bases to trimming and J lost 4 bases, with 6 bases between them. The CDR3 spells CASSLEGATGELFF. The DNA of the CDR3 is TGTGCCAGCAGCTTAGAAGGAGCCACCGGGGAGCTGTTTTTT. The whole variable domain, filled in from reference TRBV11-3 and TRBJ2-2, reads EAGVVQSPRYKIIEKKQPVAFWCNPISGHNTLYWYLQNLGQGPELLIRYENEEAVDDSQLPKDRFSAERLKGVDSTLKIQPAELGDSAVYLCASSLEGATGELFFGEGSRLTVL.

The chain couples TRBV7-9 to TRBJ2-2, with 7 bases aligning to TRBD2. The CDR3 loop spans 14 amino acids. Germline loops: CDR1 SEHNR, CDR2 FQNEAQ (reference sequence). Germline trimming cut 11 bases from V and 4 bases from J; bases unmatched to any gene: 10. The chain's CDR3 is CAQWAGVGTGELFF. CDR3 DNA sequence: TGTGCCCAGTGGGCGGGAGTAGGCACCGGGGAGCTGTTTTTT.

This clone was seen just once. The rearrangement joins TRBV4-3 to TRBJ2-2, with D uncertain. The CDR3 is made up of 18 amino acids. The germline V gene has CDR1 LGHNA and CDR2 YSLEER. V shed 4 bases and J shed 0 bases, with 18 bases lying between them. CDR3 region: CASSRTRPGYSNTGELFF. The CDR3 DNA reads as TGCGCCAGCAGCCGTACCCGCCCAGGTTATTCGAACACCGGGGAGCTGTTTTTT.

The chain couples TRBV15 to TRBJ2-3; possible D gene TRBD2, 6 bases. The V gene lost 1 base and the J gene lost 3 bases, with 11 bases spanning the gap. Germline CDR1 and CDR2: LNHNV and YYDKDF (reference sequence). The CDR3 loop spans 15 amino acids. The CDR3 bases are TGTGCCACCAGCAGAGCAGGGCTAGCGACAGATACGCAGTATTTT. As protein: CATSRAGLATDTQYF.

The DNA for the CDR3 is TGCGCCAGCAGCCGAAGACAGGGATTTGGGGACACTGAAGCTTTCTTT. Translation: CASSRRQGFGDTEAFF. The chain employs TRBV4-1 and TRBJ1-1; 7 nucleotides line up with TRBD1. With 4 bases clipped from V and 3 bases from J, the junction kept 11 bases outside the gene matches. The CDR3 runs to 16 residues. Germline CDR1 is MGHRA and CDR2 is YSYEKL.

This rearrangement joins TRBV30 to TRBJ2-7; D call uncertain. CDR1 GTSNPN and CDR2 SVGIG come from the germline V gene (reference sequence). This CDR3 region has 15 residues. Trimming took 0 bases from V and 2 from J, leaving 14 bases between them. The DNA for the CDR3 is TGTGCCTGGAGTGTAGGTGTTAGGATTGCCTACGAGCAGTACTTC. It yields the protein CAWSVGVRIAYEQYF.

The chain links TRBV10-3 to TRBJ2-7; 13 bases match TRBD2. This CDR3 is 17 amino acids long. The germline CDR1 and CDR2 sequences are ENHRY and SYGVKD. The trim removed 6 bases at V and 3 bases at J, leaving 11 bases unmatched. The CDR3 loop is CAISAFLGLAGNYEQYF. CDR3 sequence (DNA): TGTGCCATCAGCGCGTTCCTGGGACTAGCGGGAAACTACGAGCAGTACTTC.

The genes are TRBV5-1 and TRBJ1-5; TRBD1 is a possible D gene (5 bases). The germline CDR1 and CDR2 sequences are SGHRS and YFSETQ. This CDR3 is built from 13 residues. V dropped 0 bases and J dropped 6 bases, with 7 bases sitting between them. Written as DNA, the CDR3 is TGCGCCAGCAGCTTGGCCGGGGGTCAGCCCCAGCATTTT. Translated: CASSLAGGQPQHF.

This CDR3 reads CASSPSDRRETQYF. The CDR3 DNA reads as TGTGCCAGCTCACCTTCGGACCGTAGGGAGACCCAGTACTTC. This chain links TRBV18 with TRBJ2-5; D not resolved. V shed 3 bases and J shed 5 bases, with 13 bases lying between them. CDR3 size: 14 residues. Germline V CDR1 and CDR2: KGHSH, LQKENI.